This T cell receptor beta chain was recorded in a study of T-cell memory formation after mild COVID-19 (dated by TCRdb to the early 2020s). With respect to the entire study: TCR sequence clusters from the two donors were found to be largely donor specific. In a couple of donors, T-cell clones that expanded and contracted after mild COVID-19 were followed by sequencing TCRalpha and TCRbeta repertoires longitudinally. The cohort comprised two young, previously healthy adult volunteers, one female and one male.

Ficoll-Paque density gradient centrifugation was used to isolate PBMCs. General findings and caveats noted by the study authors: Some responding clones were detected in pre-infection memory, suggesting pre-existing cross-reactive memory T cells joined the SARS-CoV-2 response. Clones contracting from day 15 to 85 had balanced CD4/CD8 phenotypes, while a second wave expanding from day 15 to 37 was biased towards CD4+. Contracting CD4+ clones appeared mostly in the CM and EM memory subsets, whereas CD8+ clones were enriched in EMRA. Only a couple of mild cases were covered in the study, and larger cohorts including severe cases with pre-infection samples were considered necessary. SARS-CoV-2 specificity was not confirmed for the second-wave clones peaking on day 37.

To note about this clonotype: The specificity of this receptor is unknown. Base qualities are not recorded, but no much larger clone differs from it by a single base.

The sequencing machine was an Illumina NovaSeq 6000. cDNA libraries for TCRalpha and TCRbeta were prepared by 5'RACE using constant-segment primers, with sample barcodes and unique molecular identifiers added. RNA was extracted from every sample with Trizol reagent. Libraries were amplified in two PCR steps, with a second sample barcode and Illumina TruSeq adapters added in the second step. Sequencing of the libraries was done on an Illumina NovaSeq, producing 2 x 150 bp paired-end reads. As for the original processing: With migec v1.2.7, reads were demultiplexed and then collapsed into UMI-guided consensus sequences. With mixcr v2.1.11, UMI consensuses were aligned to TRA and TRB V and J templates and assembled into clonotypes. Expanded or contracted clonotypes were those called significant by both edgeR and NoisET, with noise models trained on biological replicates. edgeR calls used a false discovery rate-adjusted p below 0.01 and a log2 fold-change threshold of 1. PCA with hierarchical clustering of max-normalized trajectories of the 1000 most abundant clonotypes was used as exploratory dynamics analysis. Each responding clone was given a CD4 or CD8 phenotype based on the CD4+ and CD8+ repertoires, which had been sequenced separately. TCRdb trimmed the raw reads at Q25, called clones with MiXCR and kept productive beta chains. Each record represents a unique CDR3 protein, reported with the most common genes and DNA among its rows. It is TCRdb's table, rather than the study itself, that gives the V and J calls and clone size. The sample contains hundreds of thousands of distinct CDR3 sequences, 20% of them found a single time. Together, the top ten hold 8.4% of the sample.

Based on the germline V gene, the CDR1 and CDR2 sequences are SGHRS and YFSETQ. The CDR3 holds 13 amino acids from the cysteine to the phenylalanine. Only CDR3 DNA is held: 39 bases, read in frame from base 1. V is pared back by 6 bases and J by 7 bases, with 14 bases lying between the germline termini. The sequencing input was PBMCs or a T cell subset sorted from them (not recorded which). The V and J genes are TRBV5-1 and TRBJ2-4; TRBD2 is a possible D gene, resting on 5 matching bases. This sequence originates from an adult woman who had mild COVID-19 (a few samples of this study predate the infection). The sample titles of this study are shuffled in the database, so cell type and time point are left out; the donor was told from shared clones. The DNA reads TGCGCCAGCAAGGAGGACCTGGTGAACATTCAGTACTTC. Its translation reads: CASKEDLVNIQYF.